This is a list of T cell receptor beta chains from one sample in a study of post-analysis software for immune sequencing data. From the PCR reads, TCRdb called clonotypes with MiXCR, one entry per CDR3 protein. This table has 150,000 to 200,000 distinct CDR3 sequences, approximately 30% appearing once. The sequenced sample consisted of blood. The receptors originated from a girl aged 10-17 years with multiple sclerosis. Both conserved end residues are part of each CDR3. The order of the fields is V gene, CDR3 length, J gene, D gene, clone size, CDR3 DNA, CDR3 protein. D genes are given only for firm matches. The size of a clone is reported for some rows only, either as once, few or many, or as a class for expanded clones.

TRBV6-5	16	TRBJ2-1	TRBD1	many	TGTGCCAGCAGTTGGGACAGGGATGGTTCCTACAATGAGCAGTTCTTC	CASSWDRDGSYNEQFF
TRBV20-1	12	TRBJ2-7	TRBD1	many	TGCAGTGCTAAGGGACAGCGTTACGAGCAGTACTTC	CSAKGQRYEQYF
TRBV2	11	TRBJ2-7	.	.	TGTGCCAGCACGCCCGTCTACGAGCAGTACTTC	CASTPVYEQYF
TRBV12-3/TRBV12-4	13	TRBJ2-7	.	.	TGTGCCAGCAGTCCCTTGTTGGGCTACGAGCAGTACTTC	CASSPLLGYEQYF
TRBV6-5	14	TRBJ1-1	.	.	TGTGCCAGCAGTTACGAGGGCCTAGGGACTGAAGCTTTCTTT	CASSYEGLGTEAFF
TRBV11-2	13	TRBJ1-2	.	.	TGTGCCAGCAGCTGGAGGGGCAGGAGTGGCTACACCTTC	CASSWRGRSGYTF
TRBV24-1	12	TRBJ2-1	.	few	TGTGCCACCAGTGATTTGCAGGATAAGCAGTTCTTC	CATSDLQDKQFF
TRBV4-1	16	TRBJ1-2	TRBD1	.	TGCGCCAGCAGCCAACCTGGAAGGGACAGGGGTAGCGGCTACACCTTC	CASSQPGRDRGSGYTF
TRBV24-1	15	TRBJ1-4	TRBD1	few	TGTGCCACCAGAAGCGGACAGGGAGGAGGAGAAAAACTGTTTTTT	CATRSGQGGGEKLFF
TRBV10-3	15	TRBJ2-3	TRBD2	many	TGTGCCATCAGAGATTCTAGCGGGAGGGCAGATACGCAGTATTTT	CAIRDSSGRADTQYF
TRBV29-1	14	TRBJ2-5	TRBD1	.	TGCAGCGATGCAGGGGGCCCAGTATCGGAGACCCAGTACTTC	CSDAGGPVSETQYF
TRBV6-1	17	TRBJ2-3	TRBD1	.	TGTGCCAGCAGCGCCCGGGACAGGTCGCGCGGCACAGATACGCAGTATTTT	CASSARDRSRGTDTQYF